The present entry profiles one T cell receptor beta chain with its context. Its antigen is not known. This sample was taken from a study of beta chain features in type 1 diabetes. Per germline, CDR1 MDHEN and CDR2 SYDVKM. The V gene lost 6 bases and the J gene lost 2 bases, with 16 bases spanning the gap. The CDR3 loop spans 15 amino acids. Study-wide points: Shorter TCRB CDR3s, moderately but significantly so, were found in Type 1 diabetes patients in all four CD4+ subsets.

Expressed TCRB transcripts were sequenced after all isolated RNA was converted to cDNA. The table came from immunoSEQ multiplex PCR; TCRdb's copy has only in-frame clones and leaves some out. The data contain 280,000 or so clones, about 15% of them singletons. The rearrangement links TRBV28 to TRBJ1-2; D may be TRBD1 (6 bases). What was sequenced was naive CD4+ T cells from blood. The source of this sequence is a man aged 18 to 35 with type 1 diabetes. CDR3 nucleotides: TGTGCCAGCAGCCCACCGGGGACAACGAACTATGGCTACACCTTC. This translates into CASSPPGTTNYGYTF.